This entry lists 21 T cell receptor beta chains sequenced from one sample in a study of shared clonotypes between healthy human individuals. Profiled with immunoSEQ multiplex PCR; TCRdb holds only in-frame clones, not every one. The sample includes 550,000 to 800,000 clones, 74% of them seen just once. Sequencing was carried out using memory CD4+ T cells sorted from blood. Subset of the sample: CD45RA-negative fraction. These receptors all stem from a woman in her thirties in good health.

The chain recombines TRBV6-1 with TRBJ1-3; D is unclear. The V gene's germline CDR1 is MNHNS and CDR2 SASEGT. This CDR3 spans 16 amino acids. V was pared by 4 bases and J by 0 bases, with 13 bases between. CDR3 protein: CASSVYSGSSGNTIYF. As DNA, the CDR3 is TGTGCCAGCAGTGTTTACTCGGGTAGCTCTGGAAACACCATATATTTT.

This chain joins TRBV28 and TRBJ1-2; a possible D gene is TRBD1 (5 bases). The CDR3 length is 15 residues. Per the germline V gene, CDR1 is MDHEN and CDR2 is SYDVKM. Trimming stripped 4 bases from V and 3 bases from J, with 15 bases between. CDR3 in DNA: TGTGCCAGCAGTTCCAACGGCCGGGGGGACTATGGCTACACCTTC. This gives the protein CASSSNGRGDYGYTF.

The rearrangement uses TRBV28 and TRBJ1-5; D possibly corresponds to TRBD1 (5 bases). In germline, CDR1 is MDHEN, CDR2 SYDVKM. This CDR3 is built from 14 residues. V dropped 5 bases and J dropped 11 bases, with 19 bases sitting between them. CDR3 nucleotide sequence: TGTGCCAGCAGTACGGGGTACATCCAGGGAGCCCAGCATTTT. Its translation: CASSTGYIQGAQHF.

The chain uses TRBV18 and TRBJ2-1; 14 bases are a match to TRBD2. The CDR3 covers 13 residues. Germline V gene lookup returns CDR1 KGHSH and CDR2 LQKENI. The trim removed 6 bases at V and 10 bases at J, leaving 2 bases unmatched. The CDR3 is CASSGLAGVEQFF. DNA of the CDR3: TGTGCCAGCTCGGGACTAGCGGGAGTCGAGCAGTTCTTC.

The chain couples TRBV6-1 to TRBJ1-3; no reliable D call. This CDR3 has 15 amino acids. CDR1 MNHNS and CDR2 SASEGT come from the germline V gene. Trimming took off 8 bases at V and 0 bases at J, with 14 bases between the two ends. The CDR3 bases are TGTGCCAGCTCCTGGGCACACAGCTCTGGAAACACCATATATTTT. Residues: CASSWAHSSGNTIYF.

The chain is built from TRBV7-3 and TRBJ1-1; D is unclear. The length of the CDR3 is 14 residues. V was pared by 2 bases and J by 1 base, with 8 bases between. The V gene's germline CDR1 is SGHTA and CDR2 FQGTGA. The CDR3 DNA is TGTGCCAGCAGCTTATCCGACGGGAACACTGAAGCTTTCTTT. Translated: CASSLSDGNTEAFF.

This clone has just one count. This rearrangement joins TRBV28 to TRBJ2-7, with 8 bases lining up with TRBD2. The germline V gene encodes CDR1 MDHEN and CDR2 SYDVKM. The CDR3 loop spans 17 amino acids. V lost 3 bases to trimming and J lost 1 base; unmatched junction nucleotides: 11. The CDR3 loop reads CASSLGGSGSSSYEQYF. The CDR3 nucleotides are TGTGCCAGCAGTTTGGGGGGGAGCGGGAGTTCGTCCTACGAGCAGTACTTC. The variable domain in full, completed from reference TRBV28 and TRBJ2-7, reads DVKVTQSSRYLVKRTGEKVFLECVQDMDHENMFWYRQDPGLGLRLIYFSYDVKMKEKGDIPEGYSVSREKKERFSLILESASTNQTSMYLCASSLGGSGSSSYEQYFGPGTRLTVT.

V gene TRBV6-4 combines with J gene TRBJ2-5, with a weak D call TRBD2 (6 bases). CDR3 size: 15 residues. Trimming took 0 bases from V and 2 from J, leaving 10 bases between them. Germline CDR1 MRHNA, CDR2 SNTAGT. CDR3 sequence: CASSDSGREQETQYF. The CDR3 DNA reads TGTGCCAGCAGTGACTCCGGACGGGAGCAAGAGACCCAGTACTTC.

The chain combines TRBV10-2 with TRBJ1-2, with D tentatively TRBD1 (5 bases). Germline CDR1 reads WSHSY; CDR2 reads SAAADI. Trimming pared 0 bases from V and 2 bases from J, leaving 13 bases between. The CDR3 extends over 16 amino acids. The CDR3 protein is CASSESEGRQNYGYTF. Written as DNA, the CDR3 is TGCGCCAGCAGTGAGTCGGAGGGAAGACAGAACTATGGCTACACCTTC.

The CDR3 loop is CASSTRTGSNQPQHF. The CDR3 nucleotides read TGTGCCAGCAGCACTCGGACAGGGAGCAATCAGCCCCAGCATTTT. The chain links TRBV5-8 to TRBJ1-5; 8 nucleotides match TRBD1. The CDR3 covers 15 residues. Germline V lookup: CDR1 SGHTS, CDR2 YDEGEE. V dropped 4 bases and J dropped 1; count of bases not matched to a gene: 4.

The chain carries TRBV7-9 and TRBJ1-1; 7 bases map to TRBD1. Trimming at V came to 8 bases and at J to 4 bases, leaving 7 bases not matched to a gene. CDR1 is SEHNR and CDR2 is FQNEAQ in the germline V gene (reference sequence). This CDR3 has 13 residues. CDR3 sequence reads: CASCPQGPTEAFF. The CDR3 coding sequence is TGTGCCAGCTGCCCACAGGGGCCCACTGAAGCTTTCTTT.

V usage is TRBV7-6 and J usage is TRBJ2-3; D may be TRBD2 (6 bases). The CDR3 totals 16 residues. V was cut by 0 bases and J by 0 bases, with 10 bases left in between. CDR1 is SGHVS and CDR2 is FNYEAQ in the germline V gene. The CDR3 loop is CASSLALRGSTDTQYF. In nucleotides, the CDR3 is TGTGCCAGCAGCTTAGCGCTACGGGGGAGCACAGATACGCAGTATTTT.

This clone was seen only once. V usage is TRBV9 and J usage is TRBJ2-2, with TRBD2 as a possible D gene (5 bases). Germline CDR1 and CDR2: SGDLS and YYNGEE. There are 16 residues in the CDR3. Trimming shortened V by 4 bases and J by 5 bases, and 18 bases separated the two germline ends. Written as DNA, the CDR3 is TGTGCCAGCAGCCCCCACTGGGCGGGTGCGACCGGGGAGCTGTTTTTT. Translated: CASSPHWAGATGELFF.

This clone was seen only a few times. Other nucleotide sequences in the sample specify the same CDR3. The chain combines TRBV7-9 with TRBJ1-4; 10 nucleotides match TRBD1. The CDR3 spans 14 residues. J lost 5 bases, V lost 4 bases, and 1 base had no gene match. From germline, CDR1 is SEHNR and CDR2 FQNEAQ (reference sequence). The chain's CDR3 is CASSSGQGNEKLFF. The CDR3 bases are TGTGCCAGCAGCTCGGGACAGGGGAATGAAAAACTGTTTTTT.

This clone was counted a single time. V and J are TRBV2 and TRBJ2-7; 14 bases fit TRBD2. CDR3 size: 15 residues. Losses at the gene ends were 2 bases for V and 5 bases for J; bases not matched to a gene: 2. Germline V gene lookup returns CDR1 SNHLY and CDR2 FYNNEI. The CDR3 DNA sequence: TGTGCCAGCAGTGAAAAGGGACTAGCGGGGGACGAGCAGTACTTC. This codes for CASSEKGLAGDEQYF.

The chain links TRBV7-8 to TRBJ1-5, with D perhaps matching TRBD1 (5 bases). This CDR3 spans 15 amino acids. Germline assignment: CDR1 SGHVS and CDR2 FQNEAQ. Trimming took off 3 bases at V and 5 bases at J, with 14 bases between the two ends. CDR3 DNA: TGTGCCAGCAGCTTTTTGACAGAAAAACATCAGCCCCAGCATTTT. Its protein is CASSFLTEKHQPQHF.

In its sample, this clone was seen a few times. This chain uses TRBV15 with TRBJ2-7; D may be TRBD2 (5 bases). The CDR3 has 12 amino acids. Per the germline V gene, CDR1 is LNHNV and CDR2 is YYDKDF (reference sequence). V was pared by 3 bases and J by 12 bases, with 15 bases between. CDR3 region: CATSSAGRGLYF. In nucleotides, the CDR3 is TGTGCCACCAGCAGTGCCGGCCGGGGATTGTACTTC.

There are many counts of this clone. The J gene is TRBJ1-2, the V gene TRBV27; D not certain. Trimming left V 7 bases short and J 3 bases short, with 12 bases between. The CDR3 spans 13 residues. Per the germline V gene, CDR1 is MNHEY and CDR2 is SMNVEV (reference sequence). In DNA form, the CDR3 reads TGTGCCAGCAAGGCCAGCGAATACTATGGCTACACCTTC. This sequence encodes CASKASEYYGYTF.

This clone was detected a few times. This chain connects TRBV27 to TRBJ2-7; D ambiguous. Germline lookup yields CDR1 MNHEY and CDR2 SMNVEV (reference sequence). The V and J ends lost 4 bases and 8 bases respectively, with 12 bases between them. The CDR3 spans 12 residues. DNA of the CDR3: TGTGCCAGCAGTTCTTTCCGACGTCAGCAGTACTTC. Translated, it gives CASSSFRRQQYF.

This clone was counted between two and nine times. This chain connects TRBV27 to TRBJ1-4; D remains ambiguous. The V end was cut by 8 bases, the J end by 12 bases, with 4 bases between. Per germline, CDR1 MNHEY and CDR2 SMNVEV (reference sequence). This CDR3 contains 8 residues. The CDR3 sequence: CASSQLFF. Here the CDR3 DNA reads TGTGCCAGCTCCCAACTGTTTTTT.

This chain's CDR3 is CASSIRADTQYF. CDR3 nucleotides: TGTGCCAGCAGCATAAGGGCAGATACGCAGTATTTT. V usage is TRBV5-8 and J usage is TRBJ2-3; D call uncertain. The V and J ends lost 4 bases and 4 bases respectively, with 7 bases between them. This CDR3 contains 12 residues. From germline, CDR1 is SGHTS and CDR2 YDEGEE.